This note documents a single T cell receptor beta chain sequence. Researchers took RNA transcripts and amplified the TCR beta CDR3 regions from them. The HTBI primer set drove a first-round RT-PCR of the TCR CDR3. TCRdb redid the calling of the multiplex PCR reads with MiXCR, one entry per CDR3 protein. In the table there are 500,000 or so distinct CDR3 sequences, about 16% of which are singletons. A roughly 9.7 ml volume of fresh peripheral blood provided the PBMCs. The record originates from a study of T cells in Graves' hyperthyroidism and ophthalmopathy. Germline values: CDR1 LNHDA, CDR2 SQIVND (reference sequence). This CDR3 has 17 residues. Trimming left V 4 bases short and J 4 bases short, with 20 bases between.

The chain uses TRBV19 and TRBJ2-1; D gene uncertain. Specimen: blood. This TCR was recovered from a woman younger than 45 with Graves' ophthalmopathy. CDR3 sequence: CASSSGFSRFVYNEQFF. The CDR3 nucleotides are TGTGCCAGTAGTAGCGGTTTCTCTCGTTTCGTTTACAATGAGCAGTTCTTC.